This is a list of T cell receptor beta chains from one sample in a study of vaccination effects on CD4 cells after COVID-19. Profiling relied on immunoSEQ multiplex PCR, and the TCRdb table lists in-frame clones only, not all of them. This sample carries approximately 78,000 clones, about 80% of them seen once, and the ten largest clones take approximately 1.2%. The antigens for these receptors are not known. The sequences come from CD4+ T cells from PBMCs cultured with HCoV-229E spike peptides, collected after COVID-19 vaccination. Receptors originate from a human donor who received a COVID-19 vaccine. Each CDR3 is given with its conserved first and last residue. D genes are given only for firm matches. Clone sizes are given selectively: once, few, many, or a class where the clone is expanded.

j_gene,v_gene,abundance,d_gene,CDR3nt,CDR3aa
TRBJ2-1,TRBV6-5,-,TRBD2,TGTGCCAGCAGCCCCTTAACGGGGGGGTTCAATGAGCAGTTCTTC,CASSPLTGGFNEQFF
TRBJ2-1,TRBV19,-,-,TGTGCCAGTCGCGATAATAGTAATCGGAATGAGCAGTTCTTC,CASRDNSNRNEQFF
TRBJ2-3,TRBV18,once,-,TGTGCCAGCTCACCGCCGGAAACAGATACGCAGTATTTT,CASSPPETDTQYF
TRBJ1-4,TRBV19,once,-,TGTGCCAGTAGGAAGGACGGTGCAACTAATGAAAAACTGTTTTTT,CASRKDGATNEKLFF
TRBJ1-4,TRBV28,-,-,TGTGCCAGCAGTTTCTCGGGGAGGGAAAAACTGTTTTTT,CASSFSGREKLFF
TRBJ2-3,TRBV9,-,-,TGTGCCAGCAGCCCCCGGGCCGGCAGTCTTGGGGATACGCAGTATTTT,CASSPRAGSLGDTQYF
TRBJ1-5,TRBV6-4,-,-,TGTGCCAGCAGTACAGAGATCAATCAGCCCCAGCATTTT,CASSTEINQPQHF
TRBJ2-3,TRBV3-1/TRBV3-2,-,TRBD1,TGTGCCAGCAGCCAAACAGGGGTTGACGCAGATACGCAGTATTTT,CASSQTGVDADTQYF
TRBJ2-5,TRBV2,-,TRBD2,TGTGCCAGCAGCTACGGGACTAGCGGGGGGGGGTACCAAGAGACCCAGTACTTC,CASSYGTSGGGYQETQYF
TRBJ1-2,TRBV5-1,-,-,TGCGCCAGCAGCGGTGGCAGGGAAGGGGGTTATGGCTACACCTTC,CASSGGREGGYGYTF
TRBJ2-3,TRBV21-1,-,-,TGTGCCAGCAGCAAAGTTAAGTCTTTCCGCACAGATACGCAGTATTTT,CASSKVKSFRTDTQYF
TRBJ2-1,TRBV7-8,-,-,TGTGCCAGCAGCTTATGGAGGGGGCGAGACAATGAGCAGTTCTTC,CASSLWRGRDNEQFF
TRBJ1-1,TRBV3-1/TRBV3-2,-,TRBD1,TGTGCCAGCAGCCAAACGACAGGGGGAACTGAAGCTTTCTTT,CASSQTTGGTEAFF
TRBJ1-3,TRBV30,-,TRBD1,TGTGCCTGGAGTGTACAGGGGACGGCTGGAAACACCATATATTTT,CAWSVQGTAGNTIYF
TRBJ1-6,TRBV7-8,-,-,TGTGCCAGCAGCTTAGTGTCGGCAACTCGAGGCCTCCACTTT,CASSLVSATRGLHF
TRBJ1-3,TRBV4-1,once,-,TGCGCCAGCAGCTACCGAGGACAGCCCTCTGGAAACACCATATATTTT,CASSYRGQPSGNTIYF
TRBJ1-5,TRBV30,few,-,TGTGCCTGGAGTCGGGTCTCGGGCAATCAGCCCCAGCATTTT,CAWSRVSGNQPQHF
TRBJ1-5,TRBV9,-,TRBD1,TGTGCCAGCAGCGCAGGACAGGGGGCCGATCAGCCCCAGCATTTT,CASSAGQGADQPQHF